The clone carrying this T cell receptor beta chain was counted a single time. Its antigen is currently unknown. The germline CDR1 and CDR2 sequences are SGHTA and FQGNSA. This CDR3 has 13 amino acids. Trimming removed 5 bases at V and 7 bases at J, with 12 bases between. The data were taken from a study of cytomegalovirus exposure and HLA in healthy donors. Whole-study results and caveats: CMV antigen specificity was confirmed in vitro for three CMV-associated chains. One cluster of highly shared sequence variants probably arose as a sequencing artifact. TRBV6-2, TRBV6-3 and some other V segments were unresolvable in 87-base-pair reads.

The PCR ran on 60 Vbeta and 13 Jbeta primers. Sequencing was performed with immunoSEQ multiplex PCR; in TCRdb, only in-frame clones are kept and a portion is missing. This table holds roughly 180,000 clones, more than 80% found once. What was sequenced was PBMCs. The TCR originated in a man between 18 and 35 years old in good health and CMV-seronegative. The chain combines TRBV7-2 with TRBJ2-1; D gene uncertain. The CDR3 sequence is CASSPYLGNEQFF. The DNA for the CDR3 is TGTGCCAGCAGCCCCTACCTAGGTAATGAGCAGTTCTTC.